The 19 T cell receptor beta chains listed next were all sequenced from one sample in a study of blood T cell repertoires in COVID-19. The protocol was immunoSEQ multiplex PCR, while the TCRdb copy is restricted to in-frame clones and leaves out a portion. Here the sample spans about 77,000 clones, roughly nine tenths being singletons. Sequencing was done on a sample of peripheral blood. Receptor source: a woman of 80 years or more with active or convalescent COVID-19.

V usage is TRBV7-8 and J usage is TRBJ2-7; the D gene is possibly TRBD2 (6 bases). CDR1 and CDR2 from the germline V gene are SGHVS and FQNEAQ. This CDR3 has 13 residues. Trimming took 3 bases from V and 6 from J, leaving 12 bases between them. In DNA, the CDR3 is TGTGCCAGCAGCTTCCAGGGACTTCCCGAGCAGTACTTC. It encodes CASSFQGLPEQYF.

The chain joins TRBV12-5 to TRBJ2-2; tentatively, D is TRBD1 (5 bases). Germline-derived CDR1 and CDR2 are LGHNT and FRNRAP. The CDR3 consists of 15 residues. V lost 0 bases and J 2 bases, leaving 7 bases between the germline ends. The CDR3 DNA reads as TGTGCTAGTGGTTTGGTAGGACATAACACCGGGGAGCTGTTTTTT. This sequence encodes CASGLVGHNTGELFF.

The CDR3 protein is CASRRLLGSGLTEAFF. DNA of the CDR3: TGTGCCAGCAGAAGGTTGTTGGGTTCAGGGCTTACTGAAGCTTTCTTT. The chain couples TRBV28 to TRBJ1-1; tentative D call: TRBD1 (5 bases). Germline lookup yields CDR1 MDHEN and CDR2 SYDVKM. The CDR3 runs 16 residues. V gave up 6 bases and J gave up 5 bases, with 22 bases separating them.

The V and J genes are TRBV3-1 (or the pseudogene TRBV3-2) and TRBJ1-1; no firm D call. The CDR3 contains 14 residues. Germline CDR1 LGHDT, CDR2 YNNKEL (reference sequence). V dropped 4 bases and J dropped 0 bases, with 9 bases sitting between them. This chain's CDR3 is CASSRGDLNTEAFF. The CDR3 coding sequence is TGTGCCAGCAGCCGCGGCGACTTGAACACTGAAGCTTTCTTT.

The chain links TRBV30 to TRBJ2-7; D is undetermined. Trimming cost V 3 bases and J 0 bases, with 9 bases left between them. In germline, CDR1 is GTSNPN, CDR2 SVGIG (reference sequence). This CDR3 spans 13 amino acids. This chain's CDR3 is CAWSVAHSYEQYF. The CDR3 DNA is TGTGCCTGGAGCGTGGCCCACTCCTACGAGCAGTACTTC.

The V call is TRBV30, the J call TRBJ2-1, with TRBD2 identical over 9 bases. Germline-derived CDR1 and CDR2 are GTSNPN and SVGIG (reference sequence). V shed 8 bases and J 8 bases; nucleotides not matched to a gene: 13. The CDR3 is 14 residues long. This CDR3 reads CATGLWRGGHEQFF. The CDR3 DNA follows: TGTGCCACGGGACTATGGCGGGGGGGCCATGAGCAGTTCTTC.

V usage is TRBV6-5 and J usage is TRBJ2-7, with 10 nucleotides matching TRBD1. Germline V gene lookup returns CDR1 MNHEY and CDR2 SVGAGI. CDR3 length: 15 residues. V gave up 6 bases and J gave up 3 bases; unmatched junction bases: 8. For the CDR3, the DNA is TGTGCCAGCAGGGTTGGACAGGGGGAAAACTACGAGCAGTACTTC. Protein: CASRVGQGENYEQYF.

DNA of the CDR3: TGTGCCAGCAGTTACTCGAGGGGAGGGTACGGCTACACCTTC. It translates to CASSYSRGGYGYTF. The genes are TRBV6-5 and TRBJ1-2, with a possible D match to TRBD1 (5 bases). The V and J ends lost 0 bases and 8 bases respectively, with 13 bases between them. The V gene's germline CDR1 is MNHEY and CDR2 SVGAGI. The CDR3 consists of 14 residues.

With respect to this clone: The identical CDR3 is also encoded by other nucleotide sequences in the sample. The chain combines TRBV28 with TRBJ1-4; 8 bases agree with TRBD1. Germline V gene lookup returns CDR1 MDHEN and CDR2 SYDVKM. With V trimmed by 3 bases and J by 8 bases, 8 bases remained unmatched. The CDR3 runs 15 residues. In nucleotides, the CDR3 is TGTGCCAGCAGTTTCTCCGGGACAGGAGGAGAAAAACTGTTTTTT. Its translation is CASSFSGTGGEKLFF.

The rearrangement links TRBV11-2 to TRBJ1-2; D is unclear. CDR1 and CDR2 (germline): SGHAT, FQNNGV. Trimming pared 5 bases from V and 4 bases from J, leaving 11 bases between. The CDR3 contains 13 residues. The CDR3 spells CASSLAGSYGYTF. CDR3 sequence (DNA): TGTGCCAGCAGCCTGGCGGGGTCCTATGGCTACACCTTC.

This clone has a handful of counts. The chain uses TRBV7-2 and TRBJ2-7; 7 bases are shared with TRBD1. CDR3 length equals 15 residues. Germline values: CDR1 SGHTA, CDR2 FQGNSA. With V trimmed by 6 bases and J by 3 bases, 11 bases remained unmatched. In DNA form, the CDR3 reads TGTGCCAGCAGTCCGCCGGGACAGATTTTCTACGAGCAGTACTTC. Amino acids: CASSPPGQIFYEQYF. The complete variable domain, with remaining parts taken from reference TRBV7-2 and TRBJ2-7, reads GAGVSQSPSNKVTEKGKDVELRCDPISGHTALYWYRQSLGQGLEFLIYFQGNSAPDKSGLPSDRFSAERTGGSVSTLTIQRTQQEDSAVYLCASSPPGQIFYEQYFGPGTRLTVT.

The V gene is TRBV10-3, the J gene TRBJ2-7, with 9 bases lining up with TRBD1. The V segment lost 4 bases and the J segment 5 bases; nucleotides outside the gene matches: 6. Germline CDR1 ENHRY, CDR2 SYGVKD. The length of the CDR3 is 14 residues. The CDR3 bases are TGTGCCATCAGTGGTAACAGGGGGCGGAACGAGCAGTACTTC. Encoded protein: CAISGNRGRNEQYF.

The chain has TRBV25-1 and TRBJ2-7; no clear D. CDR3 length equals 15 residues. Germline V CDR1 and CDR2: MGHDK, SYGVNS. V lost 1 base, J lost 1 base, and 11 bases lay in between. CDR3 DNA sequence: TGTGCCAGCAGTGAATCTTTGGGCAGATCCTACGAGCAGTACTTC. This sequence encodes CASSESLGRSYEQYF.

V is TRBV7-2 and J is TRBJ2-1; D remains unclear. Germline CDR1 is SGHTA and CDR2 is FQGNSA. Trimming took 3 bases from V and 4 from J, leaving 10 bases between them. This CDR3 is 14 amino acids long. CDR3: CASSLADTYNEQFF. CDR3 nucleotide sequence: TGTGCCAGCAGCTTGGCCGACACTTACAATGAGCAGTTCTTC. Variable domain in full (rest from reference TRBV7-2 and TRBJ2-1): GAGVSQSPSNKVTEKGKDVELRCDPISGHTALYWYRQSLGQGLEFLIYFQGNSAPDKSGLPSDRFSAERTGGSVSTLTIQRTQQEDSAVYLCASSLADTYNEQFFGPGTRLTVL.

This sequence joins TRBV15 and TRBJ1-6; D remains unclear. V lost 0 bases and J 7 bases, leaving 7 bases between the germline ends. Looked up from germline, CDR1 is LNHNV and CDR2 is YYDKDF (reference sequence). CDR3 length equals 14 residues. This CDR3 reads CATSRDPLNSPLHF. The CDR3 DNA sequence: TGTGCCACCAGCAGAGATCCGCTAAATTCACCCCTCCACTTT.

The CDR3 is CASSQGLAGGPGTGELFF. DNA of the CDR3: TGCGCCAGCAGCCAAGGATTAGCGGGGGGGCCGGGGACCGGGGAGCTGTTTTTT. The chain combines TRBV4-3 with TRBJ2-2; 11 bases fit TRBD2. Germline V gives CDR1 LGHNA, CDR2 YSLEER. This CDR3 is 18 amino acids long. V lost 1 base to trimming and J lost 5 bases; unmatched junction nucleotides: 9.

The V and J genes are TRBV27 and TRBJ1-1; D not resolved. The CDR3 extends over 14 amino acids. CDR1 and CDR2 from the germline V gene are MNHEY and SMNVEV (reference sequence). Trimming took off 4 bases at V and 2 bases at J, with 11 bases between the two ends. This CDR3 reads CASSSPAGNTEAFF. DNA of the CDR3: TGTGCCAGCAGTTCCCCTGCGGGAAACACTGAAGCTTTCTTT.

The rearrangement links TRBV7-8 to TRBJ2-1; tentative D call: TRBD2 (7 bases). Trimming shortened V by 5 bases and J by 4 bases, and 18 bases separated the two germline ends. Germline V gene data show CDR1 as SGHVS and CDR2 as FQNEAQ. The CDR3 loop spans 16 amino acids. CDR3 nucleotides: TGTGCCAGCAGCAAGACTAGCCAGGGGAGGTACAATGAGCAGTTCTTC. This codes for CASSKTSQGRYNEQFF. The variable domain in full, completed from reference TRBV7-8 and TRBJ2-1, reads GAGVSQSPRYKVAKRGQDVALRCDPISGHVSLFWYQQALGQGPEFLTYFQNEAQLDKSGLPSDRFFAERPEGSVSTLKIQRTQQEDSAVYLCASSKTSQGRYNEQFFGPGTRLTVL.

This rearrangement joins TRBV4-1 to TRBJ1-6; 7 positions agree with TRBD1. The germline V gene encodes CDR1 MGHRA and CDR2 YSYEKL. With 4 bases clipped from V and 5 bases from J, the junction kept 5 bases outside the gene matches. The CDR3 sequence is 15 residues long. Written as DNA, the CDR3 is TGCGCCAGCAGCCGAGCCGGGACAGATAATTCACCCCTCCACTTT. Amino acids: CASSRAGTDNSPLHF.